The 32 T cell receptor beta chains reported below all come from one sample, sequenced in a study of T cells after yellow fever vaccination (dated by TCRdb to about 2019). The receptor library was made with 5' RACE. Reads for this sample came from an Illumina HiSeq 2500. The raw public reads went through TCRdb reprocessing: fastp at Q25, MiXCR clone calling, in-frame beta chains kept. Each record represents a unique CDR3 protein, reported with the most common genes and DNA among its rows. The sample includes hundreds of thousands of distinct CDR3 sequences, with 21% observed a single time. The biggest ten clones account for roughly a sixth of the sample. The treatment or condition label of this sample denotes: live attenuated yellow fever vaccine strain. The source material was PBMCs, sampled roughly 23 days after the first yellow fever vaccination. The receptors shown here come from a man between 18 and 35 years old who received the YFV17D yellow fever vaccine.

This clonotype was seen only a few times. The chain links TRBV6-5 to TRBJ2-2; TRBD1 aligns across 7 bases. The ends lost 2 bases at V and 3 bases at J; junction bases unmatched: 0. Germline assignment: CDR1 MNHEY and CDR2 SVGAGI. The CDR3 spans 14 residues. The CDR3 sequence is CASSYGTDTGELFF. In DNA, the CDR3 is TGTGCCAGCAGTTACGGGACAGACACCGGGGAGCTGTTTTTT.

There are a few counts of this clonotype. The chain uses TRBV4-1 and TRBJ1-5; D perhaps matches TRBD1 (6 bases). Trimming shortened V by 1 base and J by 9 bases, and 16 bases separated the two germline ends. This CDR3 region has 15 residues. The germline V gene has CDR1 MGHRA and CDR2 YSYEKL. CDR3 in amino acids: CASSQGVVQGGPQHF. For the CDR3, the DNA is TGCGCCAGCAGCCAAGGAGTTGTACAGGGCGGGCCCCAGCATTTT.

At least ten counts were recorded for this clonotype. The chain combines TRBV5-1 with TRBJ2-3; the match to TRBD2 covers 8 bases. J gave up 0 bases and V 0 bases, and 3 bases lay outside the gene matches. The CDR3 runs 16 residues. CDR1 is SGHRS, CDR2 YFSETQ, per germline. CDR3 amino acids: CASSLAIAGSTDTQYF. CDR3 DNA: TGCGCCAGCAGCTTGGCCATAGCGGGAAGCACAGATACGCAGTATTTT.

In its sample, this clonotype was seen a few times. The chain has TRBV20-1 and TRBJ1-1; 11 nucleotides line up with TRBD1. The CDR3 contains 16 residues. Germline V gene sequence: CDR1 DFQATT, CDR2 SNEGSKA (reference sequence). J was trimmed by 6 bases and V by 5 bases; bases with no gene match: 14. In DNA form, the CDR3 reads TGCAGTGCTGAGTTCCGGGACAGGGGGGGGATAGCTGAAGCTTTCTTT. Translating it yields CSAEFRDRGGIAEAFF.

There are a few counts of this clonotype. This sequence joins TRBV20-1 and TRBJ1-4, with D unclear. CDR3 length equals 13 residues. Germline V CDR1 and CDR2: DFQATT, SNEGSKA (reference sequence). V was trimmed by 3 bases and J by 5 bases, leaving 10 bases between them. CDR3 sequence: CSARSTANEKLFF. The CDR3, as DNA: TGCAGTGCTAGGTCCACAGCGAATGAAAAACTGTTTTTT.

The chain combines TRBV7-8 with TRBJ2-3; maybe TRBD2 (5 bases). This CDR3 has 14 amino acids. V lost 3 bases and J 6 bases, leaving 13 bases between the germline ends. Per the germline V gene, CDR1 is SGHVS and CDR2 is FQNEAQ. In DNA, the CDR3 is TGTGCCAGCAGCTTGGAACTAGTGTTCGATACGCAGTATTTT. Protein sequence: CASSLELVFDTQYF.

The V gene is TRBV5-4, the J gene TRBJ2-1; D ambiguous. Trimming removed 2 bases at V and 7 bases at J, with 19 bases between. The CDR3 is 16 amino acids. Looked up from germline, CDR1 is SGHNT and CDR2 is YYREEE (reference sequence). CDR3 protein: CASSFRAVPQGNEQFF. CDR3 nucleotide sequence: TGTGCCAGCAGCTTTCGGGCAGTTCCTCAAGGGAATGAGCAGTTCTTC.

This clonotype was seen only a few times. The CDR3: CSASPGTDTQYF. The CDR3 nucleotides are TGCAGCGCTTCCCCCGGCACAGATACGCAGTATTTT. J is TRBJ2-3 and V is TRBV20-1; D is unresolved. Germline loops: CDR1 DFQATT, CDR2 SNEGSKA (reference sequence). The CDR3 is 12 amino acids.

This clonotype was seen a handful of times. V usage is TRBV5-4 and J usage is TRBJ2-5; tentatively, D is TRBD2 (5 bases). The germline V gene has CDR1 SGHNT and CDR2 YYREEE (reference sequence). V was pared by 3 bases and J by 5 bases, with 11 bases between. The CDR3 is made up of 13 amino acids. CDR3 amino acids: CASSSDLLETQYF. CDR3 DNA: TGTGCCAGCAGCTCGGACTTGCTGGAGACCCAGTACTTC.

This clonotype was recorded a few times. This chain joins TRBV7-2 and TRBJ2-1; D uncertain. CDR1 and CDR2 (germline): SGHTA, FQGNSA. The V end lost 0 bases, the J end lost 6 bases, and 12 bases lay between the germline ends. The CDR3 is 15 residues long. The CDR3 nucleotides read TGTGCCAGCAGCTTAGCGCCGCTCCGCGGCAATGAGCAGTTCTTC. Protein sequence: CASSLAPLRGNEQFF. The full variable domain, with the rest looked up from reference TRBV7-2 and TRBJ2-1, is GAGVSQSPSNKVTEKGKDVELRCDPISGHTALYWYRQSLGQGLEFLIYFQGNSAPDKSGLPSDRFSAERTGGSVSTLTIQRTQQEDSAVYLCASSLAPLRGNEQFFGPGTRLTVL.

Here the CDR3 DNA reads TGTGCCAGCAGTTACTCGGGAGCGGGGGGTCTCGTCGGCGAGCAGTACGTC. It codes for CASSYSGAGGLVGEQYV. J is TRBJ2-7 and V is TRBV6-5; 9 bases align to TRBD2. Trimming removed 0 bases from V and 6 bases from J; junction bases left unmatched: 12. Germline V gives CDR1 MNHEY, CDR2 SVGAGI. The CDR3 consists of 17 residues.

The V and J genes are TRBV7-3 and TRBJ2-2, with D hard to call. The V end lost 5 bases, the J end lost 2 bases, and 12 bases lay between the germline ends. Germline lookup yields CDR1 SGHTA and CDR2 FQGTGA. The CDR3 totals 15 residues. Here the CDR3 reads CASSLGSDNTGELFF. In DNA, the CDR3 is TGTGCCAGCAGCCTCGGGTCTGATAACACCGGGGAGCTGTTTTTT.

The chain links TRBV5-6 to TRBJ2-5, with D possibly being TRBD2 (6 bases). Trimming pared 4 bases from V and 1 base from J, leaving 14 bases between. In germline, CDR1 is SGHDT, CDR2 YYEEEE. The CDR3 covers 15 residues. The CDR3 here is CASSPTAGSQETQYF. The CDR3 DNA reads as TGTGCCAGCAGCCCCACCGCGGGGTCCCAAGAGACCCAGTACTTC. Supplemented by reference TRBV5-6 and TRBJ2-5, the full variable domain reads DAGVTQSPTHLIKTRGQQVTLRCSPKSGHDTVSWYQQALGQGPQFIFQYYEEEERQRGNFPDRFSGHQFPNYSSELNVNALLLGDSALYLCASSPTAGSQETQYFGPGTRLLVL.

This clonotype was found a few times. The V call is TRBV6-2 or TRBV6-3, the J call TRBJ1-5; TRBD1 matches at 8 bases. Trimming removed 3 bases from V and 4 bases from J; junction bases left unmatched: 2. The length of the CDR3 is 14 residues. CDR1 is MNHEY and CDR2 is SVGEGT in the germline V gene. CDR3 sequence: CASSYRTGNQPQHF. The CDR3 DNA is TGTGCCAGCAGTTATAGGACAGGGAATCAGCCCCAGCATTTT.

The chain combines TRBV28 with TRBJ2-5, with a possible D match to TRBD2 (6 bases). Trimming pared 1 base from V and 1 base from J, leaving 13 bases between. This CDR3 is built from 16 residues. Germline V gives CDR1 MDHEN, CDR2 SYDVKM. The CDR3 region is CASSLSPGSGQETQYF. CDR3 DNA sequence: TGTGCCAGCAGTTTATCCCCCGGGAGCGGCCAAGAGACCCAGTACTTC.

This chain connects TRBV29-1 to TRBJ1-2; no reliable D call. The CDR3 covers 14 residues. V was clipped by 6 bases and J by 2 bases, with 16 bases between them. Germline V lookup: CDR1 SQVTM, CDR2 ANQGSEA. The CDR3 nucleotides read TGCAGCGTGTCCCCCCGCAGGTTGAACTATGGCTACACCTTC. This codes for CSVSPRRLNYGYTF.

This clonotype was found a few times. V usage is TRBV7-8 and J usage is TRBJ2-5, with 11 positions matching TRBD2. Germline V lookup: CDR1 SGHVS, CDR2 FQNEAQ. This CDR3 contains 12 residues. The V and J ends lost 3 bases and 14 bases, in that order; junction bases with no gene match: 5. CDR3 nucleotides: TGTGCCAGCAGCTTTCTAGCGGGGGGCTTCTACTTC. Translation gives CASSFLAGGFYF.

This chain uses TRBV12-3 or TRBV12-4 with TRBJ2-5; maybe TRBD2 (5 bases). The V gene lost 4 bases and the J gene lost 6 bases, with 15 bases spanning the gap. This CDR3 region has 14 residues. As DNA, the CDR3 is TGTGCCAGCAGTTCCCGCCTGGACTCGAAGACCCAGTACTTC. Residues: CASSSRLDSKTQYF.

This clonotype occurred many times. The genes are TRBV6-1 and TRBJ2-1; perhaps TRBD2 as D (5 bases). Trimming cost V 8 bases and J 0 bases, with 17 bases left between them. The germline gives CDR1 MNHNS, CDR2 SASEGT. The CDR3 totals 16 residues. CDR3 nucleotides: TGTGCCAGCGGCCATAGGTCTGGGAGCTCCTACAATGAGCAGTTCTTC. Amino acids: CASGHRSGSSYNEQFF.

This clonotype has just one count. The rearrangement links TRBV5-4 to TRBJ1-1; possible D gene TRBD1, 5 bases. Germline V CDR1 and CDR2: SGHNT, YYREEE (reference sequence). V lost 3 bases and J lost 0, with 12 bases in between. This CDR3 region has 15 residues. The CDR3 nucleotides are TGTGCCAGCAGCTGGGGCCCGGAATTGAACACTGAAGCTTTCTTT. Translating it yields CASSWGPELNTEAFF.

This clonotype was found many times. This sequence joins TRBV3-1 and TRBJ2-7, with D unresolved. This CDR3 has 14 residues. V was shortened by 7 bases and J by 3 bases, with 16 bases between the two germline ends. Germline V lookup: CDR1 LGHDT, CDR2 YNNKEL (reference sequence). CDR3 in amino acids: CASTPLRWSYEQYV. As DNA, the CDR3 is TGTGCCAGCACCCCCTTGCGCTGGAGCTACGAGCAGTACGTC.

The chain joins TRBV2 to TRBJ1-1; D gene unclear. Trimming removed 6 bases at V and 3 bases at J, with 8 bases between. The germline V gene has CDR1 SNHLY and CDR2 FYNNEI. The CDR3 length is 12 residues. CDR3 region: CASSPFYTEAFF. The CDR3 region has the DNA TGTGCCAGCAGCCCCTTCTACACTGAAGCTTTCTTT.

As DNA, the CDR3 is TGTGCCAGCAGCCCTCTGGCGGAGGGCCAGTTCTTC. This sequence encodes CASSPLAEGQFF. V gene TRBV11-2 combines with J gene TRBJ2-1, with D possibly matching TRBD2 (6 bases). The V end lost 5 bases, the J end lost 13 bases, and 15 bases lay between the germline ends. This CDR3 is built from 12 residues. Germline V lookup: CDR1 SGHAT, CDR2 FQNNGV.

This clonotype has a handful of counts. This chain uses TRBV11-1 with TRBJ1-5; D possibly corresponds to TRBD1 (6 bases). V was shortened by 0 bases and J by 2 bases, with 17 bases between the two germline ends. Germline-derived CDR1 and CDR2 are SGHAT and FQDESV (reference sequence). This CDR3 is built from 18 residues. The DNA of the CDR3 is TGTGCCAGCAGCTTAGCCCCGCCGGGCAGGGGAGGCAATCAGCCCCAGCATTTT. Translating it yields CASSLAPPGRGGNQPQHF.

In its sample, this clonotype was seen many times. The V call is TRBV4-1, the J call TRBJ2-3, with 7 positions matching TRBD2. CDR3 size: 15 residues. Germline V gives CDR1 MGHRA, CDR2 YSYEKL. V gave up 4 bases and J gave up 1 base; unmatched junction bases: 5. The CDR3 nucleotides read TGCGCCAGCAGCCTGTGGGGGGGAGGCACAGATACGCAGTATTTT. Translation: CASSLWGGGTDTQYF.

The rearrangement uses TRBV3-1 and TRBJ2-1; 10 bases line up with TRBD1. In germline, CDR1 is LGHDT, CDR2 YNNKEL (reference sequence). The CDR3 covers 14 residues. With V trimmed by 4 bases and J by 7 bases, 4 bases remained unmatched. CDR3 sequence reads: CASSRDRGRNEQFF. CDR3 coding DNA: TGTGCCAGCAGCCGGGACAGGGGAAGAAATGAGCAGTTCTTC.

The chain joins TRBV5-1 to TRBJ1-3, with TRBD1 identical over 7 bases. CDR1 SGHRS and CDR2 YFSETQ come from the germline V gene. The CDR3 consists of 16 residues. The ends lost 1 base at V and 3 bases at J; junction bases unmatched: 7. CDR3 in DNA: TGCGCCAGCAGCTTGTCAACAGGGGCGATTGGAAACACCATATATTTT. Its protein product is CASSLSTGAIGNTIYF.

In DNA form, the CDR3 reads TGCAGTGCTCGAACAGGGGGCAAAGCTTTCTTT. It translates to CSARTGGKAFF. The V gene is TRBV20-1, the J gene TRBJ1-1, with TRBD1 identical over 9 bases. The CDR3 runs to 11 residues. From germline, CDR1 is DFQATT and CDR2 SNEGSKA (reference sequence). Trimming at V came to 5 bases and at J to 9 bases, leaving 4 bases not matched to a gene.

The V and J genes are TRBV14 and TRBJ2-1; D not resolved. The CDR3 extends over 12 amino acids. In germline, CDR1 is SGHDN, CDR2 FVKESK. Trimming removed 4 bases from V and 8 bases from J, with 9 bases in between. This chain's CDR3 is CASSPHSDEQFF. CDR3 DNA: TGTGCCAGCAGCCCTCACAGTGATGAGCAGTTCTTC.

The sample holds a few counts of this clonotype. The chain joins TRBV7-9 to TRBJ2-5; D unresolved. The CDR3 is 14 amino acids. Trimming removed 1 base from V and 2 bases from J, with 8 bases in between. Germline loops: CDR1 SEHNR, CDR2 FQNEAQ (reference sequence). The CDR3 nucleotides read TGTGCCAGCAGCTTAGAACAGTTACAAGAGACCCAGTACTTC. The encoded protein is CASSLEQLQETQYF.

The chain carries TRBV28 and TRBJ2-7; D remains unclear. V was clipped by 3 bases and J by 4 bases, with 16 bases between them. Looked up from germline, CDR1 is MDHEN and CDR2 is SYDVKM. This CDR3 is built from 15 residues. This chain's CDR3 is CASSFGPGRSYEQYV. CDR3 DNA sequence: TGTGCCAGCAGTTTCGGGCCCGGACGCAGTTACGAGCAGTACGTC.

In this sample, this clonotype turned up many times. The chain couples TRBV7-2 to TRBJ2-3; unclear D gene. The CDR3 consists of 14 residues. In germline, CDR1 is SGHTA, CDR2 FQGNSA. Trimming shortened V by 2 bases and J by 8 bases, and 14 bases separated the two germline ends. The CDR3 sequence: CASSLIKGIGTQYF. CDR3 bases: TGTGCCAGCAGCTTAATCAAGGGAATCGGTACGCAGTATTTT.